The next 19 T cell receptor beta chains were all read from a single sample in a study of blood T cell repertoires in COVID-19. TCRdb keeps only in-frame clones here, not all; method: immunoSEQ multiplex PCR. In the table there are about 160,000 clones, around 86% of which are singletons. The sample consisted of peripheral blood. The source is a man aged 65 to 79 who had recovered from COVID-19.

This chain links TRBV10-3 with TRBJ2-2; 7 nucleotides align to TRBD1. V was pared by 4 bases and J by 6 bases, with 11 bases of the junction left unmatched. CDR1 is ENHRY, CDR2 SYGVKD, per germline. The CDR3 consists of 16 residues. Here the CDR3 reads CAISAPGQQGAGELFF. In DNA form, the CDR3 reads TGTGCCATCAGTGCGCCGGGACAGCAGGGTGCCGGGGAGCTGTTTTTT.

This CDR3 is CAWSLQETQYF. DNA for the CDR3: TGTGCCTGGAGTTTACAAGAGACCCAGTACTTC. The gene calls are TRBV30 and TRBJ2-5; unclear D gene. V was trimmed by 2 bases and J by 2 bases, leaving 3 bases between them. The germline V gene has CDR1 GTSNPN and CDR2 SVGIG (reference sequence). The CDR3 has 11 amino acids.

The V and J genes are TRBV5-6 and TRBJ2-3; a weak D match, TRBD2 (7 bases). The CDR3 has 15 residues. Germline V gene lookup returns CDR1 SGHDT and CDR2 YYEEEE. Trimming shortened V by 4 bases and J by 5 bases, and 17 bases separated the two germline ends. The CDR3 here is CASSRHGGQGDTQYF. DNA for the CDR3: TGTGCCAGCAGCCGCCACGGGGGGCAAGGAGATACGCAGTATTTT.

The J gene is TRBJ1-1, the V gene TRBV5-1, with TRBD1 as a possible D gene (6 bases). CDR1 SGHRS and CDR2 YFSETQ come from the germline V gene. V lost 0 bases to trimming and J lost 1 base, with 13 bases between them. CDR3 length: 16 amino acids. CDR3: CASSLAPGTTNTEAFF. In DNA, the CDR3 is TGCGCCAGCAGCTTGGCCCCCGGGACAACGAACACTGAAGCTTTCTTT.

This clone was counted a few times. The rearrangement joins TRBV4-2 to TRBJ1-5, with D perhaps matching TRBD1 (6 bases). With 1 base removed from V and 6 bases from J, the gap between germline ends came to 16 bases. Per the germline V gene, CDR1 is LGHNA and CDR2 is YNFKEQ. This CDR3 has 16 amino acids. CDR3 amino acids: CASSQGPGTTGQPQHF. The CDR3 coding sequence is TGTGCCAGCAGCCAAGGGCCCGGGACAACTGGTCAGCCCCAGCATTTT.

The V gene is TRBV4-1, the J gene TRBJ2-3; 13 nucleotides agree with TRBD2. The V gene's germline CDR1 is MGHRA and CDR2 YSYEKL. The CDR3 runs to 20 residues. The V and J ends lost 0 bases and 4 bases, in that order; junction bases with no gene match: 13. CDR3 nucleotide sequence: TGCGCCAGCAGCCAAGAATCTGTTAGTGTTACTAGCGGGAGGGCAGATACGCAGTATTTT. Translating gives CASSQESVSVTSGRADTQYF.

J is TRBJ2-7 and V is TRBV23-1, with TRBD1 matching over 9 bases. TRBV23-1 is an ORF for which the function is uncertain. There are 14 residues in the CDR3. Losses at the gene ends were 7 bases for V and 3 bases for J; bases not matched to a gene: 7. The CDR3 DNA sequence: TGCGCCAGCACCTTCGGGACAGGGTGCTACGAGCAGTACTTC. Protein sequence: CASTFGTGCYEQYF.

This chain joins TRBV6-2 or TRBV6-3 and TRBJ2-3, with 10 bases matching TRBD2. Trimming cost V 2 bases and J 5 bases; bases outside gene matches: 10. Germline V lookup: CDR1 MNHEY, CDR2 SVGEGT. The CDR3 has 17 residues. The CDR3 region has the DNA TGTGCCAGCAGTTACATACCGAAACTAGCGGGAAGAGATACGCAGTATTTT. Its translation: CASSYIPKLAGRDTQYF.

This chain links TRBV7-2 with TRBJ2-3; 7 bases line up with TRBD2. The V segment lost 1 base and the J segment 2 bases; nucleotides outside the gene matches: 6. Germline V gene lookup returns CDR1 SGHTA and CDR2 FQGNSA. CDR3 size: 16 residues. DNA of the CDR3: TGTGCCAGCAGCTTAGTTGGCGGGAGTGCCACAGATACGCAGTATTTT. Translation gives CASSLVGGSATDTQYF.

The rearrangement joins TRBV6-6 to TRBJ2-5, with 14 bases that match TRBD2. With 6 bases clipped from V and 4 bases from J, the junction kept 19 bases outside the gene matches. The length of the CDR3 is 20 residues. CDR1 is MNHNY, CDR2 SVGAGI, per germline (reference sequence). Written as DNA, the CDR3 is TGTGCCAGCAGCCACACCGGACTAGCGGGAGGACGGCGTGGCGGAGAGACCCAGTACTTC. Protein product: CASSHTGLAGGRRGGETQYF.

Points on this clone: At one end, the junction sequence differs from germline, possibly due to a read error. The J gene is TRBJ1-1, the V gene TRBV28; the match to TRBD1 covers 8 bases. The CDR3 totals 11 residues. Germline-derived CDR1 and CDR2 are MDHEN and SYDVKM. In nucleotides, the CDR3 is TGTGCCAGCAGTGGTTACAGGGGGGGGAACTTT. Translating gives CASSGYRGGNF.

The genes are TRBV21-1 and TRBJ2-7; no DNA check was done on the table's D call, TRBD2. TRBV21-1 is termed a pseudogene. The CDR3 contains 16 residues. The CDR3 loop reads CASSKGQGLAGYEQYF. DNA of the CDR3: TGTGCCAGCAGCAAAGGGCAGGGACTAGCGGGCTACGAGCAGTACTTC.

The CDR3 protein is CASIAGGRNEQFF. The CDR3 coding sequence is TGTGCCAGCATAGCGGGAGGGCGGAATGAGCAGTTCTTC. V usage is TRBV28 and J usage is TRBJ2-1; 11 bases align to TRBD2. This CDR3 has 13 residues. CDR1 is MDHEN and CDR2 is SYDVKM in the germline V gene. The V gene end was trimmed by 7 bases and the J gene end by 7 bases; junction bases not matched to a gene: 3.

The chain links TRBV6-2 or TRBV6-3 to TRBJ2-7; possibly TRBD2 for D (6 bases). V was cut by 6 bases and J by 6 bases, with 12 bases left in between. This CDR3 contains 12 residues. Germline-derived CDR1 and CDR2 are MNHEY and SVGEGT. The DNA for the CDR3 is TGTGCCAGCAGCCCCCGGGGGTCCGAGCAGTACTTC. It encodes CASSPRGSEQYF.

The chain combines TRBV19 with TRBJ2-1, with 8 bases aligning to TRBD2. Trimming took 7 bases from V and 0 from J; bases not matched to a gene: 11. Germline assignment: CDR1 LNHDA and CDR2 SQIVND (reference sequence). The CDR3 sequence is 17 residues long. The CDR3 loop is CASTGLGEGSSYNEQFF. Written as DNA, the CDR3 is TGTGCCAGTACGGGACTAGGTGAGGGTAGCTCCTACAATGAGCAGTTCTTC.

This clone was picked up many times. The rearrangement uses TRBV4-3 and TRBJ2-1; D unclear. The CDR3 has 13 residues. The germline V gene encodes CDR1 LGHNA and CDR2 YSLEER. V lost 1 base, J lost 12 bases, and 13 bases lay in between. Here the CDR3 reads CASSQGVPSWQFF. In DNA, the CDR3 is TGCGCCAGCAGCCAAGGGGTACCTAGTTGGCAGTTCTTC.

CDR3 nucleotides: TGCAGTGCCGCGACGGGATCCGACTATGGCTACACCTTC. The encoded protein is CSAATGSDYGYTF. The gene calls are TRBV29-1 and TRBJ1-2; D is ambiguous. CDR3 length: 13 residues. Germline V gene data show CDR1 as SQVTM and CDR2 as ANQGSEA.

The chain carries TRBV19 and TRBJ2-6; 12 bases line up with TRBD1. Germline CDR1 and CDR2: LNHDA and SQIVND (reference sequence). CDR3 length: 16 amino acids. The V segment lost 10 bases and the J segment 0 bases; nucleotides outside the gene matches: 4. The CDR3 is CATGTGGVSGANVLTF. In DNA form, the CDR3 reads TGTGCCACCGGGACAGGGGGCGTCTCTGGGGCCAACGTCCTGACTTTC.

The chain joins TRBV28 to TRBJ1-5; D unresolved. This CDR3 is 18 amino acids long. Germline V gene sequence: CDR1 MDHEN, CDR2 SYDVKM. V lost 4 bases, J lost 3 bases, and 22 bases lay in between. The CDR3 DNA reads TGTGCCAGCAGTTCCCGCCGGGAGGCAGATATATTCAATCAGCCCCAGCATTTT. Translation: CASSSRREADIFNQPQHF.